What follows describes a single TCR beta chain. Its target is unknown. This sample is drawn from a study of shared clonotypes between healthy human individuals. Regarding the study as a whole: In this cohort, only blood was sampled, and tissue repertoires likely differ.

A deep-level run was used for the assay. Using immunoSEQ multiplex PCR, the repertoire was profiled, and TCRdb retains in-frame clones only, with some absent. The data contain fewer than 3 million clones, around 93% of them singletons. V lost 5 bases and J lost 4; bases outside the gene matches: 15. Germline V gives CDR1 MDHEN, CDR2 SYDVKM. This CDR3 is 17 amino acids long. Sequenced sample: naive CD4+ T cells from PBMCs. Described subset: CD45RA+ positively selected. This sequence was found in a man between 18 and 35 years old in good health. Some clones in this sample may be carry-over from other donors' samples. V gene TRBV28 combines with J gene TRBJ1-2; 8 bases map to TRBD1. The CDR3 bases are TGTGCCAGCAGTCCTCAGGGGGCGGGGATATACAGCTATGGCTACACCTTC. Protein: CASSPQGAGIYSYGYTF.